Listed below are T cell receptor beta chains from one sample, sequenced in a study of identical twins. MiXCR, applied by TCRdb to the 5' RACE reads, yields one record per CDR3 protein. Among some 730,000 distinct CDR3 sequences listed, roughly 18% were seen once. The sample was also reused in another study, on T cells expressing NK-cell markers.

What was sequenced was PBMCs. These receptors were obtained from a woman younger than 35 in good health. The CDR3 runs from the conserved cysteine through the conserved F or W. Each record gives: V gene, J gene, CDR3 length, CDR3 protein.

TRBV6-1	TRBJ2-5	14	CASSVTGGRETQYF
TRBV6-1	TRBJ2-7	11	CASSAVGEQYF
TRBV6-2/TRBV6-3	TRBJ1-5	17	CASRKISYGGQDQPQHF
TRBV20-1	TRBJ1-2	15	CSARWQVNHFYGYTF
TRBV7-3	TRBJ2-3	14	CASSLRPYTDTQYF
TRBV4-2	TRBJ2-1	12	CASSQDRGGSFF
TRBV20-1	TRBJ2-3	15	CSARGAPSGGNTQYF
TRBV7-9	TRBJ1-1	11	CAVTNSSEAFF
TRBV20-1	TRBJ2-1	14	CSAGGSVSYNEQFF
TRBV5-6	TRBJ2-2	17	CASSLWVSTANTGELFF
TRBV6-2/TRBV6-3	TRBJ2-7	15	CASSFLAGVAYEQYF
TRBV5-1	TRBJ1-1	18	CASSPGRTGGRMNTEAFF
TRBV4-2	TRBJ2-1	14	CASSRATSNSEQFF
TRBV24-1	TRBJ2-3	13	CATSDQLTDTQYF
TRBV15	TRBJ1-2	15	CATSLKTGGNYGYTF
TRBV7-2	TRBJ1-6	15	CASSYKGSYNSPLHF
TRBV20-1	TRBJ1-1	14	CSARVRDRVTEAFF
TRBV5-1	TRBJ1-2	15	CASSLGQHTNYGYTF
TRBV12-3/TRBV12-4	TRBJ2-1	15	CASSIIAGGRGEQFF
TRBV7-9	TRBJ2-7	14	CASSVQGTSYEQYF
TRBV7-6	TRBJ2-5	14	CASSANLQAETQYF
TRBV7-9	TRBJ2-3	16	CASSLLLTGSGDTQYF
TRBV12-3/TRBV12-4	TRBJ1-2	12	CASSLGVPGYTF
TRBV20-1	TRBJ2-1	13	CSPRASGYNEQFF
TRBV27	TRBJ2-7	14	CASSPRTSGEEQYF
TRBV6-5	TRBJ1-2	12	CASGDSYYGYTF
TRBV12-3/TRBV12-4	TRBJ2-3	15	CASRGGLASTDTQYF
TRBV20-1	TRBJ2-5	10	CSAQEETQYF
TRBV20-1	TRBJ2-5	11	CSPTSGETQYF
TRBV29-1	TRBJ2-1	13	CSVGAGNYNEQFF
TRBV7-9	TRBJ2-7	13	CASSRARGLEQYF
TRBV20-1	TRBJ2-7	11	CSALRAYEQYF
TRBV20-1	TRBJ2-1	13	CSARRTSYGEQFF
TRBV19	TRBJ2-5	14	CASSPYQRQETQYF
TRBV4-1	TRBJ2-7	13	CASTPTSGREQYF
TRBV5-1	TRBJ1-2	14	CASSLARTDSGYTF
TRBV29-1	TRBJ2-1	16	CSVRSGLSGGASEQFF
TRBV6-2/TRBV6-3	TRBJ2-7	17	CASSYFEPSRPPGEQYF
TRBV18	TRBJ1-1	12	CASSPLSPEAFF
TRBV7-9	TRBJ1-1	15	CASSLNRIGNTEAFF
TRBV20-1	TRBJ2-7	12	CSASSSAHEQYF
TRBV29-1	TRBJ2-3	14	CSVAGTGFTNTQYF
TRBV5-1	TRBJ2-5	14	CASSFGRGIETQYF
TRBV6-5	TRBJ2-1	16	CASSYSGTSGSNEQFF
TRBV27	TRBJ2-3	17	CASSLSPGQSSTDTQYF
TRBV20-1	TRBJ2-3	15	CSARGQRGGTDTQYF
TRBV27	TRBJ2-7	14	CASRDSFRVYEQYF
TRBV6-2/TRBV6-3	TRBJ2-7	15	CASSYSPHGAYEQYF
TRBV25-1	TRBJ1-3	14	CASSEYRYGNTIYF